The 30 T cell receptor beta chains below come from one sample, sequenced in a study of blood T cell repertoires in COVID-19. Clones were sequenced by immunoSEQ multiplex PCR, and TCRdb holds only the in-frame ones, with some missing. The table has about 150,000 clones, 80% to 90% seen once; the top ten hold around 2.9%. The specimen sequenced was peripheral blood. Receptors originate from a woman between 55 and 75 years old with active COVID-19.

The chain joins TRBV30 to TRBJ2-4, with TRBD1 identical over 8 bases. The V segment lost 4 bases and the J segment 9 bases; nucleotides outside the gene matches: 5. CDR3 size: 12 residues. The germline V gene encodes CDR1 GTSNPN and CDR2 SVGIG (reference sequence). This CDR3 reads CAWTGGRGIQYF. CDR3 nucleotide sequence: TGTGCCTGGACAGGGGGCCGGGGCATTCAGTACTTC.

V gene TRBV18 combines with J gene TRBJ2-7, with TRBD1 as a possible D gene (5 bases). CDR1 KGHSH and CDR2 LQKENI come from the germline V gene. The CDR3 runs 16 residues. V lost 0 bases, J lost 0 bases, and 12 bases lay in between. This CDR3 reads CASSPPQGLTSYEQYF. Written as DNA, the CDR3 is TGTGCCAGCTCACCACCTCAGGGCTTAACCTCCTACGAGCAGTACTTC.

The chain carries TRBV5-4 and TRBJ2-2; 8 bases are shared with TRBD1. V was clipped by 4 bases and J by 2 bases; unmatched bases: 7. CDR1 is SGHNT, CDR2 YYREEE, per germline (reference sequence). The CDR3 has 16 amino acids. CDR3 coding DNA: TGTGCCAGCAGCCCTTCGACAGGGGCCAACACCGGGGAGCTGTTTTTT. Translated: CASSPSTGANTGELFF.

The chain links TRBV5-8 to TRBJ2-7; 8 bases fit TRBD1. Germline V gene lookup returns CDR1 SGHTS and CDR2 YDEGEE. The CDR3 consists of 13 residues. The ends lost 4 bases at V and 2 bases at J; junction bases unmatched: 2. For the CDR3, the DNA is TGTGCCAGCAGCCAGGGGGCCCCCTACGAGCAGTACTTC. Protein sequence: CASSQGAPYEQYF.

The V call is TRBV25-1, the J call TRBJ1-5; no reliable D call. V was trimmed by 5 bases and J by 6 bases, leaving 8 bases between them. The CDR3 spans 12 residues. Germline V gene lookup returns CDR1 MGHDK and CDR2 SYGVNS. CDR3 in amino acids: CASSLSGQPQHF. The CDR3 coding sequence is TGTGCCAGCAGTCTCTCGGGTCAGCCCCAGCATTTT.

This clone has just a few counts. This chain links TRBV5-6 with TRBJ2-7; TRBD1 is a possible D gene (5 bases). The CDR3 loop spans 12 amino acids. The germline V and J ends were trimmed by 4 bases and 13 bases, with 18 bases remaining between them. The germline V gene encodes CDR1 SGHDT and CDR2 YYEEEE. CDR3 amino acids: CASSVLTGSRYF. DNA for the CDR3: TGTGCCAGCAGCGTACTTACAGGTTCGCGTTACTTC.

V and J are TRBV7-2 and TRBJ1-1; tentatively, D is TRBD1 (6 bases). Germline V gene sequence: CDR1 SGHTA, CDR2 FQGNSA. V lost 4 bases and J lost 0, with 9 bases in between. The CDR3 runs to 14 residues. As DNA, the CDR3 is TGTGCCAGCAGCTGGGGACACGTGAACACTGAAGCTTTCTTT. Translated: CASSWGHVNTEAFF.

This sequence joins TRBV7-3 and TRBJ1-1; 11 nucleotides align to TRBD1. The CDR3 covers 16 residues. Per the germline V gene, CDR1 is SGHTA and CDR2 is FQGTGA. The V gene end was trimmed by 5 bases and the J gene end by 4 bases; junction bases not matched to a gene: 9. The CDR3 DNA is TGTGCCAGCAGCCCCTTCCCCGGGACAGGGGGCACTGAAGCTTTCTTT. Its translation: CASSPFPGTGGTEAFF.

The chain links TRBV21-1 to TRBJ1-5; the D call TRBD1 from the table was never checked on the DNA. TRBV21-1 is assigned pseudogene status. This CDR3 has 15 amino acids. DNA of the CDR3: TGTGCCAGCAGCAAACAGGGCAAGGGCAATCAGCCCCAGCATTTT. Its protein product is CASSKQGKGNQPQHF.

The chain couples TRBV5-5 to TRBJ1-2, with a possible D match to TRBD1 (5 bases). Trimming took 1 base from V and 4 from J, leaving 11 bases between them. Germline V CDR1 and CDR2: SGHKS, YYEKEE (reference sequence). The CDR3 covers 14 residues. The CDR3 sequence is CASSLYRNTYGYTF. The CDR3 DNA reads TGTGCCAGCAGCTTGTACAGGAATACCTATGGCTACACCTTC. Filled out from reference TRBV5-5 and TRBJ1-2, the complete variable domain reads DAGVTQSPTHLIKTRGQQVTLRCSPISGHKSVSWYQQVLGQGPQFIFQYYEKEERGRGNFPDRFSARQFPNYSSELNVNALLLGDSALYLCASSLYRNTYGYTFGSGTRLTVV.

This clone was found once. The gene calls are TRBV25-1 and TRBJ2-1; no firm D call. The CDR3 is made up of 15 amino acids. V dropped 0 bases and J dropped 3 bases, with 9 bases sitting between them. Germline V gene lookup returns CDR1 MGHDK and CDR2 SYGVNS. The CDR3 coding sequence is TGTGCCAGCAGTGAATACGGCCTAGTCTACAATGAGCAGTTCTTC. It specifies CASSEYGLVYNEQFF. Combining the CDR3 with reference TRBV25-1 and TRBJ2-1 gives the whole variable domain EADIYQTPRYLVIGTGKKITLECSQTMGHDKMYWYQQDPGMELHLIHYSYGVNSTEKGDLSSESTVSRIRTEHFPLTLESARPSHTSQYLCASSEYGLVYNEQFFGPGTRLTVL.

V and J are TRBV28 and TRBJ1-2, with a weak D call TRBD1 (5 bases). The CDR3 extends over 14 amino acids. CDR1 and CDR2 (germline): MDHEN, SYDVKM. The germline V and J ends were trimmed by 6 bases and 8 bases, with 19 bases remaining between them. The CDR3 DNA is TGTGCCAGCAGGCCCACAGGCCCCCAGGGAGGCTACACCTTC. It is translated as CASRPTGPQGGYTF.

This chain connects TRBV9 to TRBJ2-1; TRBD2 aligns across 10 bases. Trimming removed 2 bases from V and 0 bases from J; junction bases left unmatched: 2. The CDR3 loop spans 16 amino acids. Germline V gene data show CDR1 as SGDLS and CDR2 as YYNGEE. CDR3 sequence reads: CASSVTSGASYNEQFF. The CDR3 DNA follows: TGTGCCAGCAGCGTTACTAGCGGGGCCTCCTACAATGAGCAGTTCTTC.

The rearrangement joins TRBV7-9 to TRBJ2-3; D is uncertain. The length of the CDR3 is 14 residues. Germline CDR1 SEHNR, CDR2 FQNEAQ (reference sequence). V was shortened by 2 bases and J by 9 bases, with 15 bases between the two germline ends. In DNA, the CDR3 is TGTGCCAGCAGCTTACTCCCCCGAGGTGAGACGCAGTATTTT. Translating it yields CASSLLPRGETQYF. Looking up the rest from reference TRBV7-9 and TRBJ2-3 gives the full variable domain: DTGVSQNPRHKITKRGQNVTFRCDPISEHNRLYWYRQTLGQGPEFLTYFQNEAQLEKSRLLSDRFSAERPKGSFSTLEIQRTEQGDSAMYLCASSLLPRGETQYFGPGTRLTVL.

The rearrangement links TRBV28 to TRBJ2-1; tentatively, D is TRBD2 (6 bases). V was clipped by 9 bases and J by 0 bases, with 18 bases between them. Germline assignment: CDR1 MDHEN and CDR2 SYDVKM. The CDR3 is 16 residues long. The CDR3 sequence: CASPPGDQFSYNEQFF. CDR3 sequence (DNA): TGTGCCAGTCCACCGGGAGATCAATTCTCCTACAATGAGCAGTTCTTC. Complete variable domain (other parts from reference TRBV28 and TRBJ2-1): DVKVTQSSRYLVKRTGEKVFLECVQDMDHENMFWYRQDPGLGLRLIYFSYDVKMKEKGDIPEGYSVSREKKERFSLILESASTNQTSMYLCASPPGDQFSYNEQFFGPGTRLTVL.

The CDR3 protein is CASSLVVAGELFF. Here the CDR3 DNA reads TGTGCCAGCAGCTTGGTTGTAGCCGGGGAGCTGTTTTTT. The chain uses TRBV5-5 and TRBJ2-2, with unresolved D. V lost 0 bases and J lost 6, with 6 bases in between. The CDR3 contains 13 residues. The germline gives CDR1 SGHKS, CDR2 YYEKEE (reference sequence). The full variable domain, in which reference TRBV5-5 and TRBJ2-2 provide the parts outside the CDR3, is DAGVTQSPTHLIKTRGQQVTLRCSPISGHKSVSWYQQVLGQGPQFIFQYYEKEERGRGNFPDRFSARQFPNYSSELNVNALLLGDSALYLCASSLVVAGELFFGEGSRLTVL.

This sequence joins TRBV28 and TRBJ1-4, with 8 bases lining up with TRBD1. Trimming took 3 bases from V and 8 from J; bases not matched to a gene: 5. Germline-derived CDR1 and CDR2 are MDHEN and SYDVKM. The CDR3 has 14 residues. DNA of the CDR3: TGTGCCAGCAGTTTTAGACAGGGGTGGGAAAAACTGTTTTTT. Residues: CASSFRQGWEKLFF.

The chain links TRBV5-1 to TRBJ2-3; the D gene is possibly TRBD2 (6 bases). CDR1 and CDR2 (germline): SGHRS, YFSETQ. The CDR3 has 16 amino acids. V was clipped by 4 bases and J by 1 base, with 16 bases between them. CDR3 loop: CASSLGTPGGTDTQYF. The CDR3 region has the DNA TGCGCCAGCAGCCTGGGGACCCCGGGAGGCACAGATACGCAGTATTTT. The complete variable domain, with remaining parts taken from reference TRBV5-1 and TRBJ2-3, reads KAGVTQTPRYLIKTRGQQVTLSCSPISGHRSVSWYQQTPGQGLQFLFEYFSETQRNKGNFPGRFSGRQFSNSRSEMNVSTLELGDSALYLCASSLGTPGGTDTQYFGPGTRLTVL.

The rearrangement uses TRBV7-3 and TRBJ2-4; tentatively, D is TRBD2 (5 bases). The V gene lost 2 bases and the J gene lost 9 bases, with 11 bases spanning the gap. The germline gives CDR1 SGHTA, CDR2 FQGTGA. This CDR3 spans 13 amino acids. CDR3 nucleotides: TGTGCCAGCAGCTTAGGAAGTCGGGGCATTCAGTACTTC. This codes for CASSLGSRGIQYF.

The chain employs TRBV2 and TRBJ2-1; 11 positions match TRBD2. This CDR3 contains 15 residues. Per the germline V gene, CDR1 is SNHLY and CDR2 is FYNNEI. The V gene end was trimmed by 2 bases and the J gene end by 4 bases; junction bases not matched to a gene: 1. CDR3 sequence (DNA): TGTGCCAGCAGTGAATCTAGCGGGAGGTACAATGAGCAGTTCTTC. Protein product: CASSESSGRYNEQFF.

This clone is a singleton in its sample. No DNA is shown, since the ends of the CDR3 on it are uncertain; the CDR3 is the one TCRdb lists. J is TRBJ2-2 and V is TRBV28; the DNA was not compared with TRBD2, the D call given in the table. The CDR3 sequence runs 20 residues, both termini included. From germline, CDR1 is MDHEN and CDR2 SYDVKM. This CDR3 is CASSTDRDLAGTFGAGELFF.

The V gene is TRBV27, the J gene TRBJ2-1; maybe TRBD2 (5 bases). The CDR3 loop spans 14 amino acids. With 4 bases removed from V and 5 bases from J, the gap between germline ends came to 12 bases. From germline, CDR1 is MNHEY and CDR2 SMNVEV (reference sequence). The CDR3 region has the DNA TGTGCCAGCAGTTCGGGGTTACTAAACAATGAGCAGTTCTTC. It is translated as CASSSGLLNNEQFF.

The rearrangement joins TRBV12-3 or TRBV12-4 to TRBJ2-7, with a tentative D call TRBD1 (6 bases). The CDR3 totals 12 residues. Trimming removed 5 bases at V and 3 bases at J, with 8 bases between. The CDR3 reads CASSETGYEQYF. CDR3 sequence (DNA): TGTGCCAGCAGTGAGACAGGCTACGAGCAGTACTTC.

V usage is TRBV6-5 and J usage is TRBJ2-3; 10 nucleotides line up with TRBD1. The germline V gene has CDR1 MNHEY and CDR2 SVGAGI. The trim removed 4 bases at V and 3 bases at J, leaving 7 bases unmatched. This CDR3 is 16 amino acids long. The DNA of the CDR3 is TGTGCCAGCAGTTCCCGAAGACAGGGGGCGACAGATACGCAGTATTTT. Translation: CASSSRRQGATDTQYF.

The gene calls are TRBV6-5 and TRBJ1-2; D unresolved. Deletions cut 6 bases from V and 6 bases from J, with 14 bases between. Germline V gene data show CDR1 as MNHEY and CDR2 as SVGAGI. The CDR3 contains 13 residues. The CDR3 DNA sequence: TGTGCCAGCAGCCGTAGCCCGATGGATGGCTACACCTTC. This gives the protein CASSRSPMDGYTF.

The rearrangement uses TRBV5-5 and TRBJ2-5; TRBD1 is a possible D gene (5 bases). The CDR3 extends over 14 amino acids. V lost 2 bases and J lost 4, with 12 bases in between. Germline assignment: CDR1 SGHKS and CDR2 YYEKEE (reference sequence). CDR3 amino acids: CASSFIDRRETQYF. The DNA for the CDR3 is TGTGCCAGCAGCTTTATCGACAGACGAGAGACCCAGTACTTC.

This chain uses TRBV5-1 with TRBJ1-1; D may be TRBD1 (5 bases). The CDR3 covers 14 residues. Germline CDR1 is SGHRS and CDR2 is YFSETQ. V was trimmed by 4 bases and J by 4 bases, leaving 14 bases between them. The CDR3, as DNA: TGCGCCAGCAGCGGCCAGGGATTTGGCACTGAAGCTTTCTTT. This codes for CASSGQGFGTEAFF.

The CDR3: CAWAKPFYEQYF. The CDR3 DNA reads TGTGCCTGGGCTAAACCCTTTTACGAGCAGTACTTC. The rearrangement joins TRBV30 to TRBJ2-7; D is unclear. From germline, CDR1 is GTSNPN and CDR2 SVGIG (reference sequence). CDR3 length: 12 residues. The V gene lost 5 bases and the J gene lost 4 bases, with 12 bases spanning the gap. Full variable domain (missing parts from reference TRBV30 and TRBJ2-7): SQTIHQWPATLVQPVGSPLSLECTVEGTSNPNLYWYRQAAGRGLQLLFYSVGIGQISSEVPQNLSASRPQDRQFILSSKKLLLSDSGFYLCAWAKPFYEQYFGPGTRLTVT.

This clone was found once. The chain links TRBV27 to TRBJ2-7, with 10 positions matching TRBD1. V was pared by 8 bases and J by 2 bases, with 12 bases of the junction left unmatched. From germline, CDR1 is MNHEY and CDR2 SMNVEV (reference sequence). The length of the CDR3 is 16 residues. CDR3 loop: CASRPLDRGETYEQYF. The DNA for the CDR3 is TGTGCCAGCCGACCCCTGGACAGGGGGGAAACCTACGAGCAGTACTTC.

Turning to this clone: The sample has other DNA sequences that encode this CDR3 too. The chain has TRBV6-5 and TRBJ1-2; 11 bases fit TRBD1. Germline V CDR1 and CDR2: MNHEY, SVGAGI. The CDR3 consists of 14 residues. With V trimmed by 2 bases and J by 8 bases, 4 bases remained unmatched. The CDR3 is CASSYTGQGGGYTF. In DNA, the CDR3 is TGTGCCAGCAGTTACACGGGACAGGGGGGAGGCTACACCTTC.